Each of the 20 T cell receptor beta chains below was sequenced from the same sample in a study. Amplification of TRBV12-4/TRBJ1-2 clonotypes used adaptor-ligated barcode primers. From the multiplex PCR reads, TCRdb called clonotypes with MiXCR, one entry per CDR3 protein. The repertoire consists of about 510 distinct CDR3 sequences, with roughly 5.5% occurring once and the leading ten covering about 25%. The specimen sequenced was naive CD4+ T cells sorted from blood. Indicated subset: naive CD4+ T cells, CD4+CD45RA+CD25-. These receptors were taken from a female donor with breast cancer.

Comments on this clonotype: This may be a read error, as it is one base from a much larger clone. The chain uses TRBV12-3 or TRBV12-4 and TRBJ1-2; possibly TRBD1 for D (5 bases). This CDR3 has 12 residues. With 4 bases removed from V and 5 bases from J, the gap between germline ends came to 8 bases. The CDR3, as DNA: TGTGCCAGCAGTTCAGGGCCGTATGGCTACACCTTC. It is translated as CASSSGPYGYTF.

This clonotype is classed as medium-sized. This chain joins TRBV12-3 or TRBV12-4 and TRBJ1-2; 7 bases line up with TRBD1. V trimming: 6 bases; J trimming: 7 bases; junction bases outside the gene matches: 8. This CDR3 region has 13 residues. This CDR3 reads CASSLRTGVGYTF. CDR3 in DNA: TGTGCCAGCAGCCTGAGGACAGGCGTTGGCTACACCTTC.

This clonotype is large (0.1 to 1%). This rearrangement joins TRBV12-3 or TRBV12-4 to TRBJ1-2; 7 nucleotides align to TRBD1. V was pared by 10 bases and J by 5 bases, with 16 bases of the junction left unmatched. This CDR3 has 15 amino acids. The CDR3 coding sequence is TGTGCCACGTTCGGGACAGCCCTCTGGGGATATGGCTACACCTTC. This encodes CATFGTALWGYGYTF.

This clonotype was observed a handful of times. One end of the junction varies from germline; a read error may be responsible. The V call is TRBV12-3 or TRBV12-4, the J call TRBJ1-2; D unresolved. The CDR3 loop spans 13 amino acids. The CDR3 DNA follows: TGTGTCAGCAGTAGTTCAGAATCTGGTGGCTACACCTTC. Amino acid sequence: CVSSSSESGGYTF.

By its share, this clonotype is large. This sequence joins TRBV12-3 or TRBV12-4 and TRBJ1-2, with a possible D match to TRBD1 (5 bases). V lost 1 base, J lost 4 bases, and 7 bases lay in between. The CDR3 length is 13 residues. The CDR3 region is CASSLGRAYGYTF. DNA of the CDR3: TGTGCCAGCAGTTTAGGCAGGGCCTATGGCTACACCTTC.

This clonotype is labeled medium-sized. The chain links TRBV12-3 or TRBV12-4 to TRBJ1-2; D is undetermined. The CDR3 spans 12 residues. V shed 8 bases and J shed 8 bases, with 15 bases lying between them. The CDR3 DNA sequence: TGTGCCAGCGCCAGCTCACGCGGAGGCTACACCTTC. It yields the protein CASASSRGGYTF.

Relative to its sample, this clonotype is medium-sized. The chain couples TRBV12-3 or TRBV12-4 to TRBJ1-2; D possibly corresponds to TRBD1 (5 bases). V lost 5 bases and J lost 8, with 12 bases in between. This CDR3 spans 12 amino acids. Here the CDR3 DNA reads TGTGCCAGCAGTGACAGCCAGGGCGGCTACACCTTC. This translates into CASSDSQGGYTF.

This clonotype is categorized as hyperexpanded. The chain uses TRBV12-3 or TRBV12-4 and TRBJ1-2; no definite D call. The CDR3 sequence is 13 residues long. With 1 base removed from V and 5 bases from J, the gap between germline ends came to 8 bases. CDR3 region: CASSLGRQYGYTF. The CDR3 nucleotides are TGTGCCAGCAGTTTAGGCAGGCAATATGGCTACACCTTC.

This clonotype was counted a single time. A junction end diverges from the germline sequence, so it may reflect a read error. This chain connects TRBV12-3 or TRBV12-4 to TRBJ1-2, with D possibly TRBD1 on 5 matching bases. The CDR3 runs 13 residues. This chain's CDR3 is CASTKRQYYGYTF. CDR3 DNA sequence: TGTGCCAGCACTAAGCGACAGTACTACGGCTACACCTTC.

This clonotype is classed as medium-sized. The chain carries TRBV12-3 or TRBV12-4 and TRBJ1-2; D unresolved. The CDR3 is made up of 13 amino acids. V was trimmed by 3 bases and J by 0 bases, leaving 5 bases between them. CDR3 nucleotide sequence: TGTGCCAGCAGTTTCACAGCTAACTATGGCTACACCTTC. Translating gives CASSFTANYGYTF.

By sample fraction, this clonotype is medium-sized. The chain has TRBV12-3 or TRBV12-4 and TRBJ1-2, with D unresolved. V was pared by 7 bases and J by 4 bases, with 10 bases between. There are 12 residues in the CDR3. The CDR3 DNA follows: TGTGCCAGCAAGGAGGATACCTATGGCTACACCTTC. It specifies CASKEDTYGYTF.

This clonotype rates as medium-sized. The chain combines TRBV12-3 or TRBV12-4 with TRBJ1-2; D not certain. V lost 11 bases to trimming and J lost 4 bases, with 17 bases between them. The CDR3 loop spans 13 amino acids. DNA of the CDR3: TGTGCCTCGCAATTGGCAGCTGGCTATGGCTACACCTTC. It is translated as CASQLAAGYGYTF.

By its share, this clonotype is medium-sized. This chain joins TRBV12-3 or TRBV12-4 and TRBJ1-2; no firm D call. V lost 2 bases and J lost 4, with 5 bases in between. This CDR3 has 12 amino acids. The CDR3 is CASSLTGYGYTF. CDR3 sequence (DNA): TGTGCCAGCAGTTTAACGGGCTATGGCTACACCTTC.

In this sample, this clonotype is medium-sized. The CDR3 spells CASSWNFYGYTF. CDR3 sequence (DNA): TGTGCCAGCAGTTGGAATTTCTATGGCTACACCTTC. The chain uses TRBV12-3 or TRBV12-4 and TRBJ1-2; no definite D call. CDR3 length: 12 residues. V was trimmed by 4 bases and J by 4 bases, leaving 7 bases between them.

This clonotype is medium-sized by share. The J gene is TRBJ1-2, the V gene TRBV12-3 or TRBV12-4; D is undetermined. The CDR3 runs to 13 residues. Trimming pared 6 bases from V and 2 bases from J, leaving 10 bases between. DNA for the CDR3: TGTGCCAGCAGCGAGACAACCAACTATGGCTACACCTTC. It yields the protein CASSETTNYGYTF.

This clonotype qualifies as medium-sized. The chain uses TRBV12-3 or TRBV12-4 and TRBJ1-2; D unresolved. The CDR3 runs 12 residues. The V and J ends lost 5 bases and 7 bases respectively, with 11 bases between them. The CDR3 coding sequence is TGTGCCAGCAGTGGCATAGGATCTGGCTACACCTTC. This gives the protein CASSGIGSGYTF.

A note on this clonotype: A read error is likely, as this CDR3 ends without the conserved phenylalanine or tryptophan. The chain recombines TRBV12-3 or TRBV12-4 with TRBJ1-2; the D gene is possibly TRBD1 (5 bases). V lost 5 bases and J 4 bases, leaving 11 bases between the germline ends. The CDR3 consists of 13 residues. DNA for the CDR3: TGTGCCAGCAGTCGGACAAGGGTCTATGGCTACACCCTC. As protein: CASSRTRVYGYTL.

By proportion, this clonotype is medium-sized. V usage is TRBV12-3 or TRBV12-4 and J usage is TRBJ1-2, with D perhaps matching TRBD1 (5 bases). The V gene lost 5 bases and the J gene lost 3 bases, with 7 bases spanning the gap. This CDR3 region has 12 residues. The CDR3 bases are TGTGCCAGCAGTGTGACAGACTATGGCTACACCTTC. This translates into CASSVTDYGYTF.

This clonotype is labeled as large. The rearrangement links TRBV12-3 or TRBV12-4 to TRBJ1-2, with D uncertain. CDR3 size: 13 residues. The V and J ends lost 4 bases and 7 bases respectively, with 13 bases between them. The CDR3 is CASSSYGWSGYTF. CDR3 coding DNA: TGTGCCAGCAGTTCCTACGGGTGGTCTGGCTACACCTTC.

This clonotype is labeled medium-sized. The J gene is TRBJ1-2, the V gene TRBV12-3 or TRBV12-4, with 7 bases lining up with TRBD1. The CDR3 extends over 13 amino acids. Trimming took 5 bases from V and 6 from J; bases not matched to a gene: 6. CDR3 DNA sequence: TGTGCCAGCAGTCCCGGGACAGTTAATGGCTACACCTTC. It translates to CASSPGTVNGYTF.